The 22 T cell receptor beta chains reported below all come from one sample, sequenced in a study of blood T cell repertoires in COVID-19. Sequenced by immunoSEQ multiplex PCR; TCRdb stores in-frame clones only, minus some. The sample contains about 140,000 clones, 65% to 85% of which appear only once. Sample: peripheral blood. These receptors originate from a woman aged 55-75 years with acute or convalescent COVID-19.

The chain recombines TRBV10-1 with TRBJ2-1, with D possibly matching TRBD1 (5 bases). V was pared by 0 bases and J by 7 bases, with 10 bases between. The CDR3 totals 14 residues. Germline CDR1 is WNHNN and CDR2 is SYGVQD (reference sequence). As DNA, the CDR3 is TGCGCCAGCAGTGAGTCGAGCTACAGGAATGAGCAGTTCTTC. This translates into CASSESSYRNEQFF.

The V call is TRBV12-3 or TRBV12-4, the J call TRBJ2-2; TRBD1 is a possible D gene (5 bases). V was clipped by 5 bases and J by 5 bases, with 6 bases between them. This CDR3 spans 12 amino acids. The CDR3 is CASSHRTGELFF. In DNA, the CDR3 is TGTGCCAGCAGTCACAGGACCGGGGAGCTGTTTTTT.

This clone was found once. CDR3 loop: CAWSNAGNQPQHF. In DNA, the CDR3 is TGTGCCTGGTCAAATGCGGGCAATCAGCCCCAGCATTTT. This chain links TRBV30 with TRBJ1-5; D uncertain. The CDR3 runs 13 residues. V was shortened by 5 bases and J by 2 bases, with 10 bases between the two germline ends. Germline V gene data show CDR1 as GTSNPN and CDR2 as SVGIG (reference sequence).

The chain employs TRBV6-1 and TRBJ2-3, with TRBD2 matching over 8 bases. Unmatched junction bases numbered 6, after V lost 2 bases and J lost 2 bases. There are 16 residues in the CDR3. Germline CDR1 is MNHNS and CDR2 is SASEGT. The CDR3 region is CASSEWVAGTTDTQYF. In nucleotides, the CDR3 is TGTGCCAGCAGTGAATGGGTAGCGGGAACCACAGATACGCAGTATTTT.

This rearrangement joins TRBV20-1 to TRBJ2-7; D not certain. V lost 5 bases and J lost 3, with 8 bases in between. The CDR3 loop spans 11 amino acids. Germline CDR1 is DFQATT and CDR2 is SNEGSKA (reference sequence). This CDR3 reads CSALEVYEQYF. The CDR3 nucleotides read TGCAGTGCTCTAGAGGTCTACGAGCAGTACTTC.

The rearrangement joins TRBV27 to TRBJ2-3; 9 nucleotides match TRBD1. The germline gives CDR1 MNHEY, CDR2 SMNVEV (reference sequence). Losses at the gene ends were 5 bases for V and 2 bases for J; bases not matched to a gene: 8. The CDR3 length is 16 residues. CDR3 sequence: CASSTWTGELTDTQYF. The CDR3 nucleotides are TGTGCCAGCAGTACCTGGACAGGGGAACTCACAGATACGCAGTATTTT.

The chain carries TRBV28 and TRBJ2-3, with 9 bases fitting TRBD2. This CDR3 contains 14 residues. Per the germline V gene, CDR1 is MDHEN and CDR2 is SYDVKM. V shed 5 bases and J 7 bases; nucleotides not matched to a gene: 7. CDR3 in amino acids: CASSTSGPQYTQYF. CDR3 nucleotide sequence: TGTGCCAGCAGTACTAGCGGGCCGCAGTATACGCAGTATTTT.

CDR3 DNA: TGCGCCAGCAGTTTTCGAGCGGGAGGCTCAGATACGCAGTATTTT. This gives the protein CASSFRAGGSDTQYF. The chain is built from TRBV5-1 and TRBJ2-3; 9 nucleotides agree with TRBD2. The CDR3 contains 15 residues. After removal of 5 bases from V and 4 bases from J, the junction contained 8 bases not matched to a gene. Germline assignment: CDR1 SGHRS and CDR2 YFSETQ.

The chain employs TRBV7-9 and TRBJ1-4; 7 bases fit TRBD1. CDR1 is SEHNR and CDR2 is FQNEAQ in the germline V gene (reference sequence). V shed 2 bases, J shed 6 bases, and the junction held 9 bases outside the gene matches. This CDR3 is 16 amino acids long. CDR3 in amino acids: CASSLYGRGPDEKLFF. The CDR3 DNA follows: TGTGCCAGCAGCTTATACGGGAGGGGGCCAGATGAAAAACTGTTTTTT.

This clone was counted only a few times. This rearrangement joins TRBV5-1 to TRBJ2-7, with 8 bases matching TRBD2. The germline CDR1 and CDR2 sequences are SGHRS and YFSETQ. Losses at the gene ends were 4 bases for V and 7 bases for J; bases not matched to a gene: 7. This CDR3 region has 13 residues. The DNA of the CDR3 is TGCGCCAGCAGCGAAGGACTAGCTGATGAGCAGTACTTC. It specifies CASSEGLADEQYF.

The J gene is TRBJ1-6, the V gene TRBV28; TRBD1 is a possible D gene (5 bases). The length of the CDR3 is 16 residues. Trimming stripped 5 bases from V and 9 bases from J, with 20 bases between. Germline lookup yields CDR1 MDHEN and CDR2 SYDVKM. The CDR3 DNA is TGTGCCAGCAGTCCCCACCCCCAGGGAGGTAGTTCACCCCTCCACTTT. Translated: CASSPHPQGGSSPLHF.

This clone was counted a few times. The CDR3 spells CASRVRGLNTEAFF. The CDR3 DNA reads TGTGCCAGCAGGGTCAGGGGGCTTAACACTGAAGCTTTCTTT. The rearrangement links TRBV28 to TRBJ1-1; TRBD1 matches 8 bases. The germline CDR1 and CDR2 sequences are MDHEN and SYDVKM. The junction had 5 bases not matched to a gene; V was cut back by 6 bases and J by 2 bases. CDR3 length: 14 amino acids.

This clone came up once. The chain has TRBV12-3 or TRBV12-4 and TRBJ2-7; tentative D call: TRBD1 (6 bases). The CDR3 length is 13 residues. Trimming took 3 bases from V and 4 from J, leaving 10 bases between them. The CDR3 here is CASSFRGPYEQYF. CDR3 bases: TGTGCCAGCAGTTTCAGGGGCCCTTACGAGCAGTACTTC.

The chain combines TRBV28 with TRBJ2-5; TRBD1 matches at 7 bases. The CDR3 runs to 14 residues. Germline values: CDR1 MDHEN, CDR2 SYDVKM. V lost 0 bases, J lost 5 bases, and 3 bases stayed unmatched. The CDR3 loop reads CASSLWDRRETQYF. Written as DNA, the CDR3 is TGTGCCAGCAGTTTATGGGACAGGAGGGAGACCCAGTACTTC.

The sample holds one count of this clone. V gene TRBV27 combines with J gene TRBJ2-5; D is unresolved. V lost 7 bases, J lost 3 bases, and 15 bases lay in between. CDR3 length: 14 residues. Germline loops: CDR1 MNHEY, CDR2 SMNVEV (reference sequence). The CDR3 is CASTPRVGEETQYF. CDR3 coding DNA: TGTGCCAGCACCCCCCGGGTCGGAGAAGAGACCCAGTACTTC.

The rearrangement joins TRBV6-2 or TRBV6-3 to TRBJ2-1; 14 bases line up with TRBD2. Looked up from germline, CDR1 is MNHEY and CDR2 is SVGEGT. J gave up 7 bases and V 5 bases, and 7 bases lay outside the gene matches. The length of the CDR3 is 16 residues. The CDR3 coding sequence is TGTGCCAGCAGTCCACGACTAGCGGGAGGGCCGAATGAGCAGTTCTTC. Its translation: CASSPRLAGGPNEQFF.

The chain couples TRBV6-6 to TRBJ2-1; the D gene is possibly TRBD2 (5 bases). The CDR3 sequence is 13 residues long. V dropped 5 bases and J dropped 6 bases, with 11 bases sitting between them. CDR1 and CDR2 (germline): MNHNY, SVGAGI (reference sequence). CDR3 in amino acids: CASSAGLLNEQFF. In DNA, the CDR3 is TGTGCCAGCAGTGCGGGCCTCCTCAATGAGCAGTTCTTC.

The rearrangement uses TRBV5-1 and TRBJ2-2, with TRBD1 as a possible D gene (6 bases). This CDR3 region has 14 residues. Between the trimmed V and J ends, which lost 3 bases and 6 bases, there was a span of 12 bases. From germline, CDR1 is SGHRS and CDR2 YFSETQ. The CDR3 DNA sequence: TGCGCCAGCAGCTCGTTTTCAGGGGCCGGGGAGCTGTTTTTT. This sequence encodes CASSSFSGAGELFF. Drawing the rest from reference TRBV5-1 and TRBJ2-2, the complete variable domain is KAGVTQTPRYLIKTRGQQVTLSCSPISGHRSVSWYQQTPGQGLQFLFEYFSETQRNKGNFPGRFSGRQFSNSRSEMNVSTLELGDSALYLCASSSFSGAGELFFGEGSRLTVL.

This clone occurred many times. Distinct nucleotide sequences in the sample also encode this CDR3. V gene TRBV27 combines with J gene TRBJ2-7; D gene uncertain. This CDR3 comprises 11 residues. The germline V and J ends were trimmed by 4 bases and 4 bases, with 5 bases remaining between them. CDR1 MNHEY and CDR2 SMNVEV come from the germline V gene (reference sequence). CDR3 in amino acids: CASSSGYEQYF. The CDR3 DNA sequence: TGTGCCAGCAGTTCGGGTTACGAGCAGTACTTC.

The CDR3 protein is CASSLDRGTDTQYF. Written as DNA, the CDR3 is TGCGCCAGCAGCTTGGACAGGGGAACAGATACGCAGTATTTT. The chain has TRBV5-1 and TRBJ2-3; TRBD1 aligns across 7 bases. V was clipped by 0 bases and J by 3 bases; unmatched bases: 1. Germline lookup yields CDR1 SGHRS and CDR2 YFSETQ. The CDR3 extends over 14 amino acids.

The rearrangement links TRBV27 to TRBJ2-7; 9 bases align to TRBD1. With 6 bases clipped from V and 5 bases from J, the junction kept 8 bases outside the gene matches. The CDR3 is 14 residues long. Germline CDR1 MNHEY, CDR2 SMNVEV (reference sequence). CDR3 bases: TGTGCCAGCAGCGACAGGGGGAGCATGGACGAGCAGTACTTC. The encoded protein is CASSDRGSMDEQYF.

The chain uses TRBV11-3 and TRBJ2-3; TRBD1 aligns across 8 bases. Germline V gives CDR1 SGHNT, CDR2 YENEEA. The V gene end was trimmed by 5 bases and the J gene end by 0 bases; junction bases not matched to a gene: 4. The CDR3 is 15 residues long. CDR3 sequence reads: CASSPGGGSTDTQYF. The CDR3 DNA follows: TGTGCCAGCAGCCCAGGGGGCGGGAGCACAGATACGCAGTATTTT.